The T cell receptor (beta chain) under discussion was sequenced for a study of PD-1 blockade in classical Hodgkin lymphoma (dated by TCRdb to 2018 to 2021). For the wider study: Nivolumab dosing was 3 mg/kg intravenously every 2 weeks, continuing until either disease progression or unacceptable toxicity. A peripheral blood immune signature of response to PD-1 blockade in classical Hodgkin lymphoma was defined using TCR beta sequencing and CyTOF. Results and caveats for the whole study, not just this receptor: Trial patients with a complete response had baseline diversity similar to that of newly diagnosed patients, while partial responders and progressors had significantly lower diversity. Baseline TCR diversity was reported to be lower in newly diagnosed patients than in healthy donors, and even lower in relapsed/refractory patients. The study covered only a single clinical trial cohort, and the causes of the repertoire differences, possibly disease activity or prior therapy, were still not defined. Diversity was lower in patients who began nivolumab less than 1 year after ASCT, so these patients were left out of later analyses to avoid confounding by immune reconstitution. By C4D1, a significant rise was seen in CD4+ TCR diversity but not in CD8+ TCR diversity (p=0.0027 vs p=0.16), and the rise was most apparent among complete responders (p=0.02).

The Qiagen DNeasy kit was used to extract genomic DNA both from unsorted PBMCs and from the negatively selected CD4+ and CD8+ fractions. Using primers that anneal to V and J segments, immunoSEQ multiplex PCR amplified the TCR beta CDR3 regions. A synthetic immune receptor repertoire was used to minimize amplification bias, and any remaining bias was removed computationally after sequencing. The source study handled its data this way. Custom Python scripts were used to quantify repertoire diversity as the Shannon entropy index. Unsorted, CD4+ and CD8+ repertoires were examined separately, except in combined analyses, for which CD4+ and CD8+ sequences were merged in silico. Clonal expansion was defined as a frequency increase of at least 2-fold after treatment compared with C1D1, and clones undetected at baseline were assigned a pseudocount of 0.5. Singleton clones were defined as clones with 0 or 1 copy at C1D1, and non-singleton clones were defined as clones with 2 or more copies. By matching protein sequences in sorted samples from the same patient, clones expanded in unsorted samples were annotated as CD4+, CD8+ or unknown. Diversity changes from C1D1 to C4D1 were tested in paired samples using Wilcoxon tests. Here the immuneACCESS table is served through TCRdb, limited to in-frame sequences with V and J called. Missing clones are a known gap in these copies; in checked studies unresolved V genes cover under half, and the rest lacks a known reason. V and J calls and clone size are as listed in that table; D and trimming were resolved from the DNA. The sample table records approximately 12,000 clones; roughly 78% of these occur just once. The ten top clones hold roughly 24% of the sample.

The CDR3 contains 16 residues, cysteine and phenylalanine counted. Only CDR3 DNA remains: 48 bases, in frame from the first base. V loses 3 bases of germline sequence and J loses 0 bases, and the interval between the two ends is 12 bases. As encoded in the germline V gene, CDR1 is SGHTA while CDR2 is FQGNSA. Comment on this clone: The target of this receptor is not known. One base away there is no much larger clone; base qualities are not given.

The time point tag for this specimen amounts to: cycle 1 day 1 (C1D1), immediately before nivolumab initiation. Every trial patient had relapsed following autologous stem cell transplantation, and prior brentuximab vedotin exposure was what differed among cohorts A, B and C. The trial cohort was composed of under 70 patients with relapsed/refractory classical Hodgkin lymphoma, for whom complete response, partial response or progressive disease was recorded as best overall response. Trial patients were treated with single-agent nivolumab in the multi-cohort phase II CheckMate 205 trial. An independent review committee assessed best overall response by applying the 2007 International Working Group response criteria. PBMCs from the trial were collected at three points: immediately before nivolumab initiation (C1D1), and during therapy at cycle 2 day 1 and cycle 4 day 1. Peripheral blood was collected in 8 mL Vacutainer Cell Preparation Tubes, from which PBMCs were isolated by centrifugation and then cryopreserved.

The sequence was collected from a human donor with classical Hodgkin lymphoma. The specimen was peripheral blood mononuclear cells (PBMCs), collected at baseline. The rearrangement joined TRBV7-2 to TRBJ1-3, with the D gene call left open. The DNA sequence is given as TGTGCCAGCAGCTTTGGGATTACGAGCTCTGGAAACACCATATATTTT. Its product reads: CASSFGITSSGNTIYF.